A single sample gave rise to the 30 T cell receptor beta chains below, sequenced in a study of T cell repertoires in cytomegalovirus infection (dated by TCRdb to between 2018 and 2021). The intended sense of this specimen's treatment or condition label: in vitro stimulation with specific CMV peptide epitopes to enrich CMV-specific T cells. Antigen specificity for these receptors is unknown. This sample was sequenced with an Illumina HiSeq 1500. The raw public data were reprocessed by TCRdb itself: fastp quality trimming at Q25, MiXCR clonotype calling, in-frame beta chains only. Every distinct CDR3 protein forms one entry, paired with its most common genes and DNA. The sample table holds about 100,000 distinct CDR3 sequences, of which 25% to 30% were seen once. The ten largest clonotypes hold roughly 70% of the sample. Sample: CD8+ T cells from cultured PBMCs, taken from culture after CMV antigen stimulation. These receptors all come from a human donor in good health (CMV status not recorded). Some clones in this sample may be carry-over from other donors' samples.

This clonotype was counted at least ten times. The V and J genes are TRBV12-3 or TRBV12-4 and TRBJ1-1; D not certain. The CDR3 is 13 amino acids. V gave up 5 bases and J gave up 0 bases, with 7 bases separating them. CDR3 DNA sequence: TGTGCCAGCAGTCCCCCAATGAACACTGAAGCTTTCTTT. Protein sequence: CASSPPMNTEAFF.

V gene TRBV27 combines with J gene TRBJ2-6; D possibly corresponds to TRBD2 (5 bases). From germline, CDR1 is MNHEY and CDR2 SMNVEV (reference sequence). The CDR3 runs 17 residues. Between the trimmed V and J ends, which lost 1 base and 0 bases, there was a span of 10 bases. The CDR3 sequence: CASSLFEGGSGANVLTF. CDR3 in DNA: TGTGCCAGCAGTTTATTTGAGGGCGGCTCTGGGGCCAACGTCCTGACTTTC.

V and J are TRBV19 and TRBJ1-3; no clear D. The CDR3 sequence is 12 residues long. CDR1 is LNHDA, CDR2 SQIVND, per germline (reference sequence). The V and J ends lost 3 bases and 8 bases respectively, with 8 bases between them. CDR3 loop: CASSIGVDTIYF. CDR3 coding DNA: TGTGCCAGTAGTATCGGGGTAGACACCATATATTTT.

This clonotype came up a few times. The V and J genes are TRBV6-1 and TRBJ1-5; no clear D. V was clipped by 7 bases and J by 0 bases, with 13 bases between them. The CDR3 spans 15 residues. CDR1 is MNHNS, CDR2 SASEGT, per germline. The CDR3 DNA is TGTGCCAGCAAAGTCACCCATGATAGCAATCAGCCCCAGCATTTT. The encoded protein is CASKVTHDSNQPQHF.

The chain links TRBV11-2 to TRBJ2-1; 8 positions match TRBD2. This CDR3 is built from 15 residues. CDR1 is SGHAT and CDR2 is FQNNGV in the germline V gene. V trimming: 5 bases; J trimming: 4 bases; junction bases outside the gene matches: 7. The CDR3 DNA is TGTGCCAGCAGCCTGGAGGCTAGCGGGTACAATGAGCAGTTCTTC. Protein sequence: CASSLEASGYNEQFF.

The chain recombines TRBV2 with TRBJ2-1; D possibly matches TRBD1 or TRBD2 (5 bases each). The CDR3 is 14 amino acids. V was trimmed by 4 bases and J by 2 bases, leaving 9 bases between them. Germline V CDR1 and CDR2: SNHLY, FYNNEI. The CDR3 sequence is CASSAGRPYNEQFF. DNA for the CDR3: TGTGCCAGCAGTGCGGGGCGACCCTACAATGAGCAGTTCTTC. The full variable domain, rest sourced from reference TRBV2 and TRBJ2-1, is EPEVTQTPSHQVTQMGQEVILRCVPISNHLYFYWYRQILGQKVEFLVSFYNNEISEKSEIFDDQFSVERPDGSNFTLKIRSTKLEDSAMYFCASSAGRPYNEQFFGPGTRLTVL.

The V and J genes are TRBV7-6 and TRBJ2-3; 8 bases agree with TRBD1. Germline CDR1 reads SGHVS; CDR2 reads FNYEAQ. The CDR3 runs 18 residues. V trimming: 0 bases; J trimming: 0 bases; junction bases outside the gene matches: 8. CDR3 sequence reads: CASSLAITGGTSTDTQYF. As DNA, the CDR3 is TGTGCCAGCAGCTTAGCAATCACAGGGGGAACTAGCACAGATACGCAGTATTTT.

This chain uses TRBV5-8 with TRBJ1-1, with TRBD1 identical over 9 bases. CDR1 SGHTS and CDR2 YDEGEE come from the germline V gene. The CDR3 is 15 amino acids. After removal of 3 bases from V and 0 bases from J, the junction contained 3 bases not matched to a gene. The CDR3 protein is CASSWTGALNTEAFF. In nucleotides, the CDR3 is TGTGCCAGCAGCTGGACAGGGGCACTGAACACTGAAGCTTTCTTT.

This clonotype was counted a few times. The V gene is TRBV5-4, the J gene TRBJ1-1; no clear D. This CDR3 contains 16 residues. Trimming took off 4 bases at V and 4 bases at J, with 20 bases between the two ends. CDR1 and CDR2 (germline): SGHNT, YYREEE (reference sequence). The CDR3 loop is CASSPASQAWGTEAFF. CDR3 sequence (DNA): TGTGCCAGCAGCCCTGCAAGCCAGGCATGGGGCACTGAAGCTTTCTTT. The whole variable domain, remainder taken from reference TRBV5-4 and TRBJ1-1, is ETGVTQSPTHLIKTRGQQVTLRCSSQSGHNTVSWYQQALGQGPQFIFQYYREEENGRGNFPPRFSGLQFPNYSSELNVNALELDDSALYLCASSPASQAWGTEAFFGQGTRLTVV.

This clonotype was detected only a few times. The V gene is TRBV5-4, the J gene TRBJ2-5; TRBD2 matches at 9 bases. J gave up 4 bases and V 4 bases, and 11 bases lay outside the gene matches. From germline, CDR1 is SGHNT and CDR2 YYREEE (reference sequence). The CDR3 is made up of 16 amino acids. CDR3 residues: CASSPAMQRGAETQYF. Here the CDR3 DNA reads TGTGCCAGCAGCCCAGCCATGCAGCGGGGGGCAGAGACCCAGTACTTC.

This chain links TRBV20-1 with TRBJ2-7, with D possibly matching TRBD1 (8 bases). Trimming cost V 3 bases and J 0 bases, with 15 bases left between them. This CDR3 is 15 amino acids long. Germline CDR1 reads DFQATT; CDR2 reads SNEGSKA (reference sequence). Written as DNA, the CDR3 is TGCAGTGCTAGGGGGGGGACAGGTGTCTCCTACGAGCAGTACTTC. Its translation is CSARGGTGVSYEQYF.

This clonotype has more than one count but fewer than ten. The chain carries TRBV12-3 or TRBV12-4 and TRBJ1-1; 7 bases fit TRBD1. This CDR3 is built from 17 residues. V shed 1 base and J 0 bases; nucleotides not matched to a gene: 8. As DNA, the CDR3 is TGTGCCAGCAGTTTAGACAGGGGCCTCTATTTGAACACTGAAGCTTTCTTT. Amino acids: CASSLDRGLYLNTEAFF.

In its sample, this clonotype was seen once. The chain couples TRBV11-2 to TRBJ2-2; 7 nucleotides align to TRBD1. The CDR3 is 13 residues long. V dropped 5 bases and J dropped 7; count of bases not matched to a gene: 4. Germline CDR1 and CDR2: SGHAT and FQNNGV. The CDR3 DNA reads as TGTGCCAGCAGCCCCTGGGACAGCGGGGAGCTGTTTTTT. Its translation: CASSPWDSGELFF.

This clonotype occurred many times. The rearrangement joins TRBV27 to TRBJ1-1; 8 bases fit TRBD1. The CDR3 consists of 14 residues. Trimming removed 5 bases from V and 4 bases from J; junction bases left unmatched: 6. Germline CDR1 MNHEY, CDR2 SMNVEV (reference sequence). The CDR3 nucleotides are TGTGCCAGCAGTCTCGACAGGGGAGGCACTGAAGCTTTCTTT. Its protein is CASSLDRGGTEAFF.

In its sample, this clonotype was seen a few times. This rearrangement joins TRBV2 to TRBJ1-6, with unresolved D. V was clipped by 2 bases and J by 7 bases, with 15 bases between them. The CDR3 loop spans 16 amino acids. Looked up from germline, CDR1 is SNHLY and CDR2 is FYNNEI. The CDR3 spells CASSEPPFSGNSPLHF. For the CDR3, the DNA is TGTGCCAGCAGTGAACCCCCTTTCTCGGGAAATTCACCCCTCCACTTT.

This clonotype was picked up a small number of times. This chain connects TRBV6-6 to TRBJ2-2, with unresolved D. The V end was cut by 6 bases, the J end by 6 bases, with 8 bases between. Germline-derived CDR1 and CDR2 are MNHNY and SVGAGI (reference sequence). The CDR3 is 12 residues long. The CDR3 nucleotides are TGTGCCAGCAGCCCACATGCCGGGGAGCTGTTTTTT. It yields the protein CASSPHAGELFF.

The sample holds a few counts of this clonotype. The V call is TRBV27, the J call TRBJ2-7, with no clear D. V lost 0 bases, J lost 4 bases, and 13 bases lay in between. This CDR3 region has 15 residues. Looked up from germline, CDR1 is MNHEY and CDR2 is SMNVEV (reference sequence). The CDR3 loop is CASSLSSPIWYEQYF. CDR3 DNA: TGTGCCAGCAGTTTATCCTCGCCAATTTGGTACGAGCAGTACTTC.

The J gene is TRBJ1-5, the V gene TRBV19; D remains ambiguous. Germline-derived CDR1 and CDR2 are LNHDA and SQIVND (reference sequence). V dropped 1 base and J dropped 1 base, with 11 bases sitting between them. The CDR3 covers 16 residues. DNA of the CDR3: TGTGCCAGTAGTATAGTCGAGGGTTACAGCAATCAGCCCCAGCATTTT. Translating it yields CASSIVEGYSNQPQHF.

The CDR3 DNA is TGTGCCAGCAGCCCAGGGGGGGGGCCCACAGATACGCAGTATTTT. Translated: CASSPGGGPTDTQYF. V and J are TRBV11-2 and TRBJ2-3, with D possibly called TRBD1 or TRBD2 (7 bases each). V lost 5 bases and J lost 2, with 14 bases in between. Germline V gene data show CDR1 as SGHAT and CDR2 as FQNNGV. This CDR3 is 15 amino acids long. The full variable domain, its missing parts supplied by reference TRBV11-2 and TRBJ2-3, is EAGVAQSPRYKIIEKRQSVAFWCNPISGHATLYWYQQILGQGPKLLIQFQNNGVVDDSQLPKDRFSAERLKGVDSTLKIQPAKLEDSAVYLCASSPGGGPTDTQYFGPGTRLTVL.

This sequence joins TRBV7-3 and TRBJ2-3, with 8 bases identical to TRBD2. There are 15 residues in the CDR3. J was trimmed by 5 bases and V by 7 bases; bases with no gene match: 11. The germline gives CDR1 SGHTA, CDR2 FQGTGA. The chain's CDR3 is CASTQTGGAGDTQYF. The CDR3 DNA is TGTGCCAGCACCCAAACGGGGGGGGCGGGAGATACGCAGTATTTT.

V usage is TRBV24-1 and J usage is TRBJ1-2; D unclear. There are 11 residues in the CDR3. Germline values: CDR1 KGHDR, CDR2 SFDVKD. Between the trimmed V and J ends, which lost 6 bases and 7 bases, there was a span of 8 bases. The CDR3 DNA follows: TGTGCCACCAGTTCCGCCGGTGGCTACACCTTC. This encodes CATSSAGGYTF.

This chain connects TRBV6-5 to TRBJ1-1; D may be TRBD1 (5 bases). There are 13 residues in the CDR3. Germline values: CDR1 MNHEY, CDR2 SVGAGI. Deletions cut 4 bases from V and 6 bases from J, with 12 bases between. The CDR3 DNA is TGTGCCAGCAGTTCCGGGGGGGGACCTGAAGCTTTCTTT. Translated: CASSSGGGPEAFF.

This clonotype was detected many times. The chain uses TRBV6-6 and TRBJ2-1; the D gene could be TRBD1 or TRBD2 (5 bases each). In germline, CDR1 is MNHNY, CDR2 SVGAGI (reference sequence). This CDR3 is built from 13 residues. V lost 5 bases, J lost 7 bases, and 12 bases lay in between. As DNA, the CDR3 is TGTGCCAGCAGTCACCGGGACGGGAATGAGCAGTTCTTC. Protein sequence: CASSHRDGNEQFF.

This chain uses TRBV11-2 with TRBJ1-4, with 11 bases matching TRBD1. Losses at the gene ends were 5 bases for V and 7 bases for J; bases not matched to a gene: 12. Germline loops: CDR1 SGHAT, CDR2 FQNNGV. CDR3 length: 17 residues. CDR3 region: CASSPLFGTGGIEKLFF. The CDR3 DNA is TGTGCCAGCAGCCCCCTCTTTGGGACAGGGGGTATTGAAAAACTGTTTTTT.

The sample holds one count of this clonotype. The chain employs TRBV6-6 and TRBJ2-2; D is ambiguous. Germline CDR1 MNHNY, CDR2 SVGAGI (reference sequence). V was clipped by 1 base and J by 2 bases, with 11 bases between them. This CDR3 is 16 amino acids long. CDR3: CASSYWAAKNTGELFF. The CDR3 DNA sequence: TGTGCCAGCAGTTACTGGGCGGCGAAAAACACCGGGGAGCTGTTTTTT.

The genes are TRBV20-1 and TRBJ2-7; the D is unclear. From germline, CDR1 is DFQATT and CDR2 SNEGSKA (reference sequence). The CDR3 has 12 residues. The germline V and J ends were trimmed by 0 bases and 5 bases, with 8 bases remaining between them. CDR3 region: CSARDLGNEQYF. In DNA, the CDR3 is TGCAGTGCTAGAGATCTTGGAAACGAGCAGTACTTC.

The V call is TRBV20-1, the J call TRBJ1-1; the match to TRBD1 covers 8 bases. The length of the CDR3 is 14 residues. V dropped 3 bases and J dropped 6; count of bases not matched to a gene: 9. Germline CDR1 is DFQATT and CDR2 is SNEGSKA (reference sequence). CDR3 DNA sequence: TGCAGTGCTAGGACGCCGACAGGGGAGTCTGAAGCTTTCTTT. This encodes CSARTPTGESEAFF.

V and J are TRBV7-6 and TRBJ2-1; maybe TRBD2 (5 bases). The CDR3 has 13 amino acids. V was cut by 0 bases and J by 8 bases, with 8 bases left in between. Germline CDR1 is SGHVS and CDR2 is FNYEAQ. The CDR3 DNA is TGTGCCAGCAGCTTAGCTGGGCGGGATGAGCAGTTCTTC. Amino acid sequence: CASSLAGRDEQFF.

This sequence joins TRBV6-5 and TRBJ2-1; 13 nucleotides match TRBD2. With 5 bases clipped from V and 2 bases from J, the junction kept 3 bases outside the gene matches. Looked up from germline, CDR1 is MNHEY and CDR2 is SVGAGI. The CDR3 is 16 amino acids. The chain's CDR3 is CASSGLAGVTYNEQFF. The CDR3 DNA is TGTGCCAGCAGTGGACTAGCGGGGGTGACCTACAATGAGCAGTTCTTC.

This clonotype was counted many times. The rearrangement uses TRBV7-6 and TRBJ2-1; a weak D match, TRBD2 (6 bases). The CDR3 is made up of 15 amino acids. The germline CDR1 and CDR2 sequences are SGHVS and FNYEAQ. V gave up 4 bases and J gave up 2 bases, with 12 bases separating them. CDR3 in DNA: TGTGCCAGCAGCTCTCTAGCGAGTACCTACAATGAGCAGTTCTTC. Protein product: CASSSLASTYNEQFF.